This passage covers 5 T cell receptor beta chains from one sample sequenced in a study of CD8 T cells in ankylosing spondylitis. From the 5' RACE reads, TCRdb called clonotypes with MiXCR, one entry per CDR3 protein. The table has fewer than 250,000 distinct CDR3 sequences, roughly 25% seen once. Sequenced: blood, either unsorted or a sorted T cell fraction (not recorded which). Every receptor here comes from a male donor with ankylosing spondylitis or in good health (not recorded which).

This clonotype was seen many times. The rearrangement uses TRBV5-1 and TRBJ2-7; D might be TRBD1 (6 bases). CDR1 is SGHRS, CDR2 YFSETQ, per germline. Trimming removed 4 bases from V and 6 bases from J, with 14 bases in between. The CDR3 is 13 amino acids. CDR3 sequence reads: CASSVVQGGEQYF. The CDR3 nucleotides are TGCGCCAGCAGCGTAGTACAGGGCGGCGAGCAGTACTTC.

This clonotype came up many times. This chain links TRBV25-1 with TRBJ2-1, with 8 bases aligning to TRBD1. This CDR3 region has 19 residues. Trimming took 1 base from V and 6 from J; bases not matched to a gene: 17. Germline-derived CDR1 and CDR2 are MGHDK and SYGVNS. CDR3 protein: CASSEWAGGDSLVGNEQFF. CDR3 DNA: TGTGCCAGCAGTGAATGGGCAGGGGGCGATTCCCTGGTTGGCAATGAGCAGTTCTTC.

This clonotype has just one count. The chain joins TRBV6-1 to TRBJ1-3; D gene ambiguous. The length of the CDR3 is 16 residues. Trimming pared 6 bases from V and 0 bases from J, leaving 15 bases between. Germline assignment: CDR1 MNHNS and CDR2 SASEGT. The CDR3 spells CASRKTSGSSGNTIYF. As DNA, the CDR3 is TGTGCCAGCAGGAAAACGTCAGGAAGCTCTGGAAACACCATATATTTT.

This chain links TRBV7-2 with TRBJ2-7, with a tentative D call TRBD1 (5 bases). Trimming removed 0 bases at V and 0 bases at J, with 9 bases between. Germline V gene lookup returns CDR1 SGHTA and CDR2 FQGNSA. The CDR3 is 15 amino acids. The CDR3 coding sequence is TGTGCCAGCAGCTTAGCCGGACACGTCTCCTACGAGCAGTACTTC. Translating gives CASSLAGHVSYEQYF.

V gene TRBV12-3 or TRBV12-4 combines with J gene TRBJ1-5, with a tentative D call TRBD1 (6 bases). Trimming removed 0 bases at V and 3 bases at J, with 21 bases between. The CDR3 totals 19 residues. CDR3 sequence (DNA): TGTGCCAGCAGTTTAGCGCAGGGTATGGGGGCGAGGGTCAATCAGCCCCAGCATTTT. Translation gives CASSLAQGMGARVNQPQHF.